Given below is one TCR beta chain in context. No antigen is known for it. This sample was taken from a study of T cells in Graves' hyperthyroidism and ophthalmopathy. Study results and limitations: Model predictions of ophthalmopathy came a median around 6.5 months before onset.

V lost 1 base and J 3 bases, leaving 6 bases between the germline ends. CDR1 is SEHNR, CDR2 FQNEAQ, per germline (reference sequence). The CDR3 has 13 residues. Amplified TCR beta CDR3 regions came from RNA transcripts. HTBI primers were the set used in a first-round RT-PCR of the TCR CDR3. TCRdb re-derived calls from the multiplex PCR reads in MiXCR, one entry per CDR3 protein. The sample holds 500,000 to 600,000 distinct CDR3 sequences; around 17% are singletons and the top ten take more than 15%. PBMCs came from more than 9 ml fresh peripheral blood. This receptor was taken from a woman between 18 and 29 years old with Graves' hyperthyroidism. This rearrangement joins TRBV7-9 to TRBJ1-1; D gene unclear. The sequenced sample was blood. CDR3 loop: CASSLEAYTEAFF. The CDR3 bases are TGTGCCAGCAGCTTAGAGGCCTACACTGAAGCTTTCTTT.